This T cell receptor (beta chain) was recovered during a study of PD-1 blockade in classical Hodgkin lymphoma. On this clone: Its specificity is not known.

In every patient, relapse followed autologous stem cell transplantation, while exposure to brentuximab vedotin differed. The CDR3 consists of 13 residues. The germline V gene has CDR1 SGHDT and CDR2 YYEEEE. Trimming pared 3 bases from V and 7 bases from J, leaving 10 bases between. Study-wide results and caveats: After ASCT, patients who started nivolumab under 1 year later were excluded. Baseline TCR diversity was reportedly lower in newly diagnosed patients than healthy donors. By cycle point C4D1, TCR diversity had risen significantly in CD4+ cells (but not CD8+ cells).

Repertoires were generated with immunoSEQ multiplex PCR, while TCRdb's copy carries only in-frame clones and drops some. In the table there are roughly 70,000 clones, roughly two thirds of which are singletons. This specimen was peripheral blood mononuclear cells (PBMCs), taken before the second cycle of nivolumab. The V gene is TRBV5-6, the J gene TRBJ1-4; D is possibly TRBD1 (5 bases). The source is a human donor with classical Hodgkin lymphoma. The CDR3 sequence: CASSSGTSEKLFF. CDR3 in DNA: TGTGCCAGCAGCTCCGGGACTTCTGAAAAACTGTTTTTT.